This T cell receptor beta chain is from a study of glioma-infiltrating T cells. Study-wide results and limits: Gliomas, especially low-grade, showed above-expected tissue-blood divergence; non-neoplastic patients showed below.

As regards this clonotype: Its matching antigen is unknown. The conserved phenylalanine or tryptophan normally closing the CDR3 is absent here, so this likely arose from a read error.

Amplification of TCR alpha and beta CDR3 regions from RNA used iRepertoire nested multiplex PCR. TCRdb analysed the multiplex PCR reads with MiXCR anew, one entry per CDR3 protein. Of about 130,000 distinct CDR3 sequences listed, roughly 25% are singletons. This CDR3 spans 12 amino acids. V dropped 6 bases and J dropped 6; count of bases not matched to a gene: 3. This TCR derives from a human donor with low-grade glioma or glioblastoma, undergoing nonglioma brain surgery, or in good health (not recorded which). The sample consisted of glioma tissue, nonneoplastic brain tissue, or PBMCs (not recorded which). The J gene is TRBJ2-3, the V gene TRBV12-3 or TRBV12-4, with 7 bases fitting TRBD1. The CDR3 region has the DNA TGTGCCAGCAGCCCCAGGGGGGATACGCAGTATATT. Amino acid sequence: CASSPRGDTQYI.